Described below is a single TCR beta chain sequence and its context. It has no known antigen specificity. This specimen comes from a study of monozygotic twins with inflammatory bowel disease (dated by TCRdb to the late 2010s). The study in broad terms: In total, 30 or so monozygotic twin pairs made up the full study: 19 Danish pairs, all IBD-discordant, plus nine German pairs, of which four were IBD-concordant and five were IBD-discordant. The search for disease-associated traits relied mainly on comparing, within discordant pairs, IBD patients with their genetically identical healthy co-twins. Each individual had, on average, about 151 000 unique TCRalpha sequences and 181 000 unique TCRbeta sequences available for analysis. General findings and caveats noted by the study authors: The analysis was unable to tell apart different T cell subtypes. Repertoire similarity did not differ between concordant and discordant twins, possibly due to limited statistical power. The results gave no support for a single strong signal or clonotype linked to IBD. IBD patients shared fewer clonotypes with other individuals than healthy twins did, most markedly in patients showing signs of disease activity. Because patients were on differing immunosuppressive treatments, the repertoires may have picked up extra background noise and inter-individual variability. Measured by the inverse Simpson index, TCRbeta repertoire diversity was lower in IBD patients than in their healthy co-twins.

Receptor libraries were prepared by 5' RACE. For each TCR library, 3,000 to 3,500 ng of total RNA was used. For each sample, cDNA was synthesized in eight separate reactions using SMARTScribe reverse transcriptase. During cDNA synthesis, template switching introduced unique molecular identifiers that contained a 6-nucleotide sample barcode. TCRalpha and TCRbeta cDNA was amplified in two nested PCRs of approximately 16 and 10 cycles, and bead purification was carried out after each PCR. Before amplification, cDNA was treated with uracil DNA-glycosylase and purified using the QIAquick PCR purification kit. The second PCR added Illumina TruSeq-compatible adapters along with sample-specific barcodes. TapeStation and Qubit were used to check library quality and concentration, and 5 to 6 ng of each library went into the pool. Pooled libraries were sequenced on an Illumina HiSeq2500 single-index Rapid Run with 2 x 100 bp reads and custom sequencing primers. Turning to the authors' computational methods: UMI-based consensus assembly with MiGEC version 1.2.6 was used to correct PCR and sequencing errors. MiXCR version 2.1.1 handled V(D)J alignment, clonotype assembly and CDR3 extraction. Normalisation of gene usage, clonotype sharing and MAIT/NKT TCR abundance was achieved by analysing the top 1000, 10 000 and 20 000 clonotypes per sample. Diversity was computed as the inverse Simpson index with the vegan R package after downsampling to 27 000 UMIs. Paired Mann-Whitney U tests on discordant twin pairs were used, with Benjamini-Hochberg multiple-testing correction. TCRdb reprocessed the reads, reporting each CDR3 protein sequence once and no DNA. TCRdb's processing, not the authors', yielded these V and J calls. This sample's table lists more than 85,000 distinct CDR3 sequences. Around 12% of the sample is taken by the ten largest.

From the cysteine through the phenylalanine, the CDR3 covers 15 amino acids. DNA is not on record. Sequences KGHSH (CDR1) and LQKENI (CDR2) are obtained from the germline V gene. From each donor, a roughly 2.3 ml peripheral blood sample was collected into PAXgene tubes and stored at -80 degrees C. Without T cell sorting, total RNA was isolated from whole blood using the PAXgene blood miRNA kit on an automated QIAcube. Peripheral blood from monozygotic twin pairs who were concordant or discordant for inflammatory bowel disease underwent deep TCRalpha and TCRbeta repertoire profiling using unique molecular barcoding. Smoking habits were recorded for all twin pairs, with individuals classified as current, former or never smokers.

The sequence came from a human donor with ulcerative colitis or Crohn's disease, or a healthy co-twin of an affected twin (not recorded which). Recombination joined TRBV18 with TRBJ2-3; TCRdb calls TRBD1, which cannot be checked without DNA. Input material: blood. The CDR3 reads as follows: CASSPQQGITDTQYF.